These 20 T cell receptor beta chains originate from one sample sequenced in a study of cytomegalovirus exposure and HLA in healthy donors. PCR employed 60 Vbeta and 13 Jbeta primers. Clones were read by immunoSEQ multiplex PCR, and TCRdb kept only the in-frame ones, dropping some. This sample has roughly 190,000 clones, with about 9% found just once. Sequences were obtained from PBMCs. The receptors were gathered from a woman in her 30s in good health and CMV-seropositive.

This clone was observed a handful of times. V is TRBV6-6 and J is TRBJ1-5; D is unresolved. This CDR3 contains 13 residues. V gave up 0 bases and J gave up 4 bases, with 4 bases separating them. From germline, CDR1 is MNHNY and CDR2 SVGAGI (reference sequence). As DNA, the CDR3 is TGTGCCAGCAGTTACTCGGCTAATCAGCCCCAGCATTTT. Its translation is CASSYSANQPQHF.

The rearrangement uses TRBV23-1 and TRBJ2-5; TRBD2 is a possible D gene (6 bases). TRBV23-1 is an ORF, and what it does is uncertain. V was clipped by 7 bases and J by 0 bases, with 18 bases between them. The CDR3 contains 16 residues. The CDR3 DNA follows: TGCGCCAGCACCCCATCTGGGGACTGGTACCAAGAGACCCAGTACTTC. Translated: CASTPSGDWYQETQYF.

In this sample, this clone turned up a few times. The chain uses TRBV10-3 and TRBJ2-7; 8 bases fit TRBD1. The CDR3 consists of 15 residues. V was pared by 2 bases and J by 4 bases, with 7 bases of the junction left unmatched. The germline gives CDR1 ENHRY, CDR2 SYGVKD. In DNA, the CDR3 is TGTGCCATCAGTGAGGGGGACAGGAGAACTTACGAGCAGTACTTC. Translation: CAISEGDRRTYEQYF.

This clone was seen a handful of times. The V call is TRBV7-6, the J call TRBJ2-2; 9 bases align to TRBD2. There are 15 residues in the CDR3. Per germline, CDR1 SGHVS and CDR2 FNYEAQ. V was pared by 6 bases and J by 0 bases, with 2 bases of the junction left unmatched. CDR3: CASRRTSANTGELFF. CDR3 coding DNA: TGTGCCAGCAGACGGACTAGCGCGAACACCGGGGAGCTGTTTTTT.

Here the CDR3 DNA reads TGTGCCAGCAGCTTAATGGGCAGGGCCGGAAACACCATATATTTT. Its protein is CASSLMGRAGNTIYF. V is TRBV7-9 and J is TRBJ1-3, with D perhaps TRBD1 (5 bases). The CDR3 totals 15 residues. In germline, CDR1 is SEHNR, CDR2 FQNEAQ (reference sequence). Trimming took off 2 bases at V and 4 bases at J, with 12 bases between the two ends.

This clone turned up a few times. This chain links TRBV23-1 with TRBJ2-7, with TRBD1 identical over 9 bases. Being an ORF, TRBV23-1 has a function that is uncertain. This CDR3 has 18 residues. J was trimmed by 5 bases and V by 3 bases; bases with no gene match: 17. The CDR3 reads CASSHSNPRTGEQHEQYF. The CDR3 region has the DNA TGCGCCAGCAGTCACTCTAACCCCCGGACAGGGGAGCAACACGAGCAGTACTTC.

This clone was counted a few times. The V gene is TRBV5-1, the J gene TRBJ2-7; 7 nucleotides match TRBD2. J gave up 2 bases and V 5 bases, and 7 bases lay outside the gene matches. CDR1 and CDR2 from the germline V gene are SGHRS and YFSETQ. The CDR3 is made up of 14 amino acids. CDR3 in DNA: TGCGCCAGCAGTCCCGGGACTAAGACCTACGAGCAGTACTTC. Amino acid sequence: CASSPGTKTYEQYF.

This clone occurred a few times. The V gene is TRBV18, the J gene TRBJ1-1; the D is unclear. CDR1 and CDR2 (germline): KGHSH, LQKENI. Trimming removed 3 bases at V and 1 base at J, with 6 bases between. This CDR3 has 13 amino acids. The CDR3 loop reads CASSPTANTEAFF. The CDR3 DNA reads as TGTGCCAGCTCACCCACAGCGAACACTGAAGCTTTCTTT.

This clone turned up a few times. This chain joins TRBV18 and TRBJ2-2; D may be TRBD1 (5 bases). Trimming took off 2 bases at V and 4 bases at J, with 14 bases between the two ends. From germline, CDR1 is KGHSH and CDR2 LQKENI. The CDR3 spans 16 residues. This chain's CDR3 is CASSPSMQGSTGELFF. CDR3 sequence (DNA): TGTGCCAGCTCACCATCGATGCAGGGTTCCACCGGGGAGCTGTTTTTT.

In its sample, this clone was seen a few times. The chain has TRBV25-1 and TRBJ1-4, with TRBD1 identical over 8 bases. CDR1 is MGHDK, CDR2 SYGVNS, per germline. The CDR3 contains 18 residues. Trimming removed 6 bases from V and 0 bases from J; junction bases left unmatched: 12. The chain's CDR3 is CASSHPTGALATNEKLFF. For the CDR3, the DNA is TGTGCCAGCAGCCACCCGACAGGGGCCCTTGCAACTAATGAAAAACTGTTTTTT.

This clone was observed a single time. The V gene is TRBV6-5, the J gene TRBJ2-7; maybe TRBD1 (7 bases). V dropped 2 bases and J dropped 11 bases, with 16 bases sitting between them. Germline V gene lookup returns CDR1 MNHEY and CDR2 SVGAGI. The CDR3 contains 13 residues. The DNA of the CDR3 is TGTGCCAGCAGTTACACCAGGGGGGTACGAAAGTACTTC. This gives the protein CASSYTRGVRKYF.

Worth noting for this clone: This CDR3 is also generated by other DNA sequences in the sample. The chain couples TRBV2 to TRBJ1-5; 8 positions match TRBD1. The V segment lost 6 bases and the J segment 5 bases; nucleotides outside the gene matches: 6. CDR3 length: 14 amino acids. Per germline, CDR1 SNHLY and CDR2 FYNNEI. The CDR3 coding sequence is TGTGCCAGCAGCGATACAGGGGGGGATCAGCCCCAGCATTTT. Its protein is CASSDTGGDQPQHF.

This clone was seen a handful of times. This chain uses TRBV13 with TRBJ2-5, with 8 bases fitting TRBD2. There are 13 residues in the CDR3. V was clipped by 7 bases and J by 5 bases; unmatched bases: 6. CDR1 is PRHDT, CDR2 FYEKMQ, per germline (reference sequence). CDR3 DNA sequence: TGTGCCAGCACCACCGGGGGGGCCGAGACCCAGTACTTC. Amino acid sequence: CASTTGGAETQYF. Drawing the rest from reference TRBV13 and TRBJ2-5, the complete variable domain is AAGVIQSPRHLIKEKRETATLKCYPIPRHDTVYWYQQGPGQDPQFLISFYEKMQSDKGSIPDRFSAQQFSDYHSELNMSSLELGDSALYFCASTTGGAETQYFGPGTRLLVL.

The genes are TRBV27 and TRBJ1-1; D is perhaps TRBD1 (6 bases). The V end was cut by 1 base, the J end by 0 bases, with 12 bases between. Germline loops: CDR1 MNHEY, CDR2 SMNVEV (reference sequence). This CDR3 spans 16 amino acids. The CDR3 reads CASSLWAGDVNTEAFF. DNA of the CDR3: TGTGCCAGCAGTTTATGGGCAGGGGACGTGAACACTGAAGCTTTCTTT.

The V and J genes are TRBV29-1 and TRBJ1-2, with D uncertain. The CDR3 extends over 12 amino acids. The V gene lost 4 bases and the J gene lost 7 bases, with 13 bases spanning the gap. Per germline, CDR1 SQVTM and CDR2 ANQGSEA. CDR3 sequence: CSVGSSGGGYTF. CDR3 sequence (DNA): TGCAGCGTTGGAAGTTCAGGAGGTGGCTACACCTTC.

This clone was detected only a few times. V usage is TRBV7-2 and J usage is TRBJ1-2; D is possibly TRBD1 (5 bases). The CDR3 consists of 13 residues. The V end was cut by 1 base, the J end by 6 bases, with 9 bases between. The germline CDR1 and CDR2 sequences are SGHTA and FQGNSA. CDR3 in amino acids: CASSLGSGNGYTF. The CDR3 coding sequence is TGTGCCAGCAGCTTAGGGTCAGGGAATGGCTACACCTTC.

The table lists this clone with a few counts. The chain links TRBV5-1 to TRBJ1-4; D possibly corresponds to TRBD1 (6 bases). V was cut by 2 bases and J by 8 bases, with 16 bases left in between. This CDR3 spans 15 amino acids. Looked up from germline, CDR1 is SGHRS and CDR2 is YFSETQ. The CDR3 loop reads CASSFQGTLEEKLFF. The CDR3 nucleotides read TGCGCCAGCAGCTTCCAGGGGACCTTGGAGGAAAAACTGTTTTTT.

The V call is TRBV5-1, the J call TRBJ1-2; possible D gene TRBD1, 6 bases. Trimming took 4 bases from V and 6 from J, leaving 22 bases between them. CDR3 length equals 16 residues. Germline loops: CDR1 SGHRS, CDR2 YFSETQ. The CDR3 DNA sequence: TGCGCCAGCAGCCATGGGGTACCGGGGGGGGCTGATGGCTACACCTTC. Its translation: CASSHGVPGGADGYTF.

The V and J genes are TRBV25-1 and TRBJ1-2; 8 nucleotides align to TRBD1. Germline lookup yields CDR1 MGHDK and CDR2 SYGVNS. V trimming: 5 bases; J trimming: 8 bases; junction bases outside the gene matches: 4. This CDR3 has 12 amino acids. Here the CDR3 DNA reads TGTGCCAGCAGTTGGACAGGGAGCGGCTACACCTTC. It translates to CASSWTGSGYTF.

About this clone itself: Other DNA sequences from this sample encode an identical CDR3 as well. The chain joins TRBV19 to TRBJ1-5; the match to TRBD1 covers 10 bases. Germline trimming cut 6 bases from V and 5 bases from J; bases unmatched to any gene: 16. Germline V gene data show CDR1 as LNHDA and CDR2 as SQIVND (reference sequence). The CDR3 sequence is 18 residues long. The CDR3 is CASSDRDRGFPRDQPQHF. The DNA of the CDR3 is TGTGCCAGTAGCGACCGGGACAGGGGCTTCCCACGAGATCAGCCCCAGCATTTT.